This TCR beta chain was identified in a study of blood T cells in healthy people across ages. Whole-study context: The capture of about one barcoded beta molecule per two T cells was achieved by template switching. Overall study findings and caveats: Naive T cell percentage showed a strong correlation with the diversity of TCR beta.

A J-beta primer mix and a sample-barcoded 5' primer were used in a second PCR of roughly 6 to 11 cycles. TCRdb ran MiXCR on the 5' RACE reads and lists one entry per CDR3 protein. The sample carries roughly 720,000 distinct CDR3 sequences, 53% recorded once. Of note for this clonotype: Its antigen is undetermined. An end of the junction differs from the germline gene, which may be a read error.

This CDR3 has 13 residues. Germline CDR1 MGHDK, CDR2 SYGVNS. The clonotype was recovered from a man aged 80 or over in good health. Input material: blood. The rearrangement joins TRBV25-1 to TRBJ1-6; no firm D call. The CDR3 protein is CASGEPGESPLHF. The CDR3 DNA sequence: TGTGCCAGCGGTGAGCCGGGTGAATCACCCCTCCACTTT. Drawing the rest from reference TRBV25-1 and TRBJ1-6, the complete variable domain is EADIYQTPRYLVIGTGKKITLECSQTMGHDKMYWYQQDPGMELHLIHYSYGVNSTEKGDLSSESTVSRIRTEHFPLTLESARPSHTSQYLCASGEPGESPLHFGNGTRLTVT.